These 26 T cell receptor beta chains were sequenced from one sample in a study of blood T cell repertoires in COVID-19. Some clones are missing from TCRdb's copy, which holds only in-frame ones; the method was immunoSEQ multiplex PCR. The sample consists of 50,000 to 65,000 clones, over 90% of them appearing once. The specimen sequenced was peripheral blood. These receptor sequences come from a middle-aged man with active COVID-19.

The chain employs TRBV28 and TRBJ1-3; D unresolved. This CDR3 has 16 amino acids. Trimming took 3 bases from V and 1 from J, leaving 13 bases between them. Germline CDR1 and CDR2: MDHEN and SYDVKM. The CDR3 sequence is CASSFAAGDSGNTIYF. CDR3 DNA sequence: TGTGCCAGCAGTTTCGCCGCCGGAGATTCTGGAAACACCATATATTTT.

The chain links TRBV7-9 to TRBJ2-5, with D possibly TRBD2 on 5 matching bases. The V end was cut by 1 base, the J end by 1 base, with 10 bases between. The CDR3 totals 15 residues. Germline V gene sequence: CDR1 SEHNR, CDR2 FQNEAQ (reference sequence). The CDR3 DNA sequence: TGTGCCAGCAGCTTAGTAGCCGCGGGCCAAGAGACCCAGTACTTC. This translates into CASSLVAAGQETQYF.

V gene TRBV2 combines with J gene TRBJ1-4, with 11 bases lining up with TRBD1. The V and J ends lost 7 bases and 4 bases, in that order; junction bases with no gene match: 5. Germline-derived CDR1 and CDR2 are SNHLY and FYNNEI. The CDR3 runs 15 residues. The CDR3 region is CASKLGTGGNEKLFF. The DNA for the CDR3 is TGTGCCAGCAAGTTAGGGACAGGGGGTAATGAAAAACTGTTTTTT.

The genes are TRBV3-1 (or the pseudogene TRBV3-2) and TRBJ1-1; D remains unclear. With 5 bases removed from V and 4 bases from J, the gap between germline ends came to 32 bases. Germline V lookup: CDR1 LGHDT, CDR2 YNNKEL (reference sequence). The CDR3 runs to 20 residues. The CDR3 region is CASSVIPPRVNGGPGTEAFF. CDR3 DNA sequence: TGTGCCAGCAGCGTCATTCCCCCTCGAGTGAACGGAGGGCCCGGCACTGAAGCTTTCTTT.

CDR3 DNA: TGTGCCAGCAGTCTCTACAATCAGCCCCAGCATTTT. This encodes CASSLYNQPQHF. V gene TRBV28 combines with J gene TRBJ1-5; D not resolved. V shed 5 bases and J shed 3 bases, with 5 bases lying between them. Germline CDR1 is MDHEN and CDR2 is SYDVKM. There are 12 residues in the CDR3. The full variable domain, its missing parts supplied by reference TRBV28 and TRBJ1-5, is DVKVTQSSRYLVKRTGEKVFLECVQDMDHENMFWYRQDPGLGLRLIYFSYDVKMKEKGDIPEGYSVSREKKERFSLILESASTNQTSMYLCASSLYNQPQHFGDGTRLSIL.

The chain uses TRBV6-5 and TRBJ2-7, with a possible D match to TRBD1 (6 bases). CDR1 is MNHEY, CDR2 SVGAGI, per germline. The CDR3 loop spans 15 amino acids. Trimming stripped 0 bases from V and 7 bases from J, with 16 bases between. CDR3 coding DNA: TGTGCCAGCAGTTACTCGACAGGTTCTACTGGGGAGCAGTACTTC. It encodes CASSYSTGSTGEQYF.

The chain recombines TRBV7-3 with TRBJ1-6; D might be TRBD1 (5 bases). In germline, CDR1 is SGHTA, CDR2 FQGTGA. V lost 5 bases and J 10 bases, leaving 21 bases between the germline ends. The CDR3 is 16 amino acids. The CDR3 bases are TGTGCCAGCAGCGCCCAAATGCAGGGTTTTGGATCACCCCTCCACTTT. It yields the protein CASSAQMQGFGSPLHF. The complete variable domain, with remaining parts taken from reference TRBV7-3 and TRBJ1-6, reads GAGVSQTPSNKVTEKGKYVELRCDPISGHTALYWYRQSLGQGPEFLIYFQGTGAADDSGLPNDRFFAVRPEGSVSTLKIQRTERGDSAVYLCASSAQMQGFGSPLHFGNGTRLTVT.

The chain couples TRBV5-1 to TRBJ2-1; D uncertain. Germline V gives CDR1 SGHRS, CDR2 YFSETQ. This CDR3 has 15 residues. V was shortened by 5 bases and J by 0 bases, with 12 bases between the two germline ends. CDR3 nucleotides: TGCGCCAGCAGATTGACGCGGAGCTCCTACAATGAGCAGTTCTTC. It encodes CASRLTRSSYNEQFF.

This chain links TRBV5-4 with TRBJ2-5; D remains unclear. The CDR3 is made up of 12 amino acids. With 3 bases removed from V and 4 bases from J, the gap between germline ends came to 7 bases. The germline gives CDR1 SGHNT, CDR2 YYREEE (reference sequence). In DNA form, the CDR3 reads TGTGCCAGCAGCTACTATGGAGAGACCCAGTACTTC. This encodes CASSYYGETQYF.

CDR3 nucleotide sequence: TGCGCCAGCAGCGTGGCCCTAGCGGGAGGGCCCGGTGAGCAGTTCTTC. Protein: CASSVALAGGPGEQFF. The J gene is TRBJ2-1, the V gene TRBV5-1, with TRBD2 matching over 12 bases. This CDR3 is 16 amino acids long. Per the germline V gene, CDR1 is SGHRS and CDR2 is YFSETQ. V dropped 4 bases and J dropped 9; count of bases not matched to a gene: 11.

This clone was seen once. The CDR3, as DNA: TGTGCCAGCAGCTTAGCCCAGGGGGCAAACACCATATATTTT. This sequence encodes CASSLAQGANTIYF. This chain uses TRBV13 with TRBJ1-3; TRBD1 agrees at 8 bases. The trim removed 1 base at V and 6 bases at J, leaving 2 bases unmatched. Germline CDR1 and CDR2: PRHDT and FYEKMQ (reference sequence). The CDR3 is 14 amino acids.

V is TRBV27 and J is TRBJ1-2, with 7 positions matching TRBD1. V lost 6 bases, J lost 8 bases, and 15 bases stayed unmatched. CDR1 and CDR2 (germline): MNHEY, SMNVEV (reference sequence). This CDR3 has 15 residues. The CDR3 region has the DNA TGTGCCAGCAGCCAACCTAATCAGGGGGTAGAGGGCTACACCTTC. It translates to CASSQPNQGVEGYTF.

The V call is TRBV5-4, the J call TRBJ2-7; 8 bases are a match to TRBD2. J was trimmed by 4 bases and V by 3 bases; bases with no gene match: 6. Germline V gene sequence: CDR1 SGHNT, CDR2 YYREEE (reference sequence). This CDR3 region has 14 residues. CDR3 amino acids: CASSSGGGQYEQYF. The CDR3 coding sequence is TGTGCCAGCAGCTCCGGGGGGGGACAATACGAGCAGTACTTC.

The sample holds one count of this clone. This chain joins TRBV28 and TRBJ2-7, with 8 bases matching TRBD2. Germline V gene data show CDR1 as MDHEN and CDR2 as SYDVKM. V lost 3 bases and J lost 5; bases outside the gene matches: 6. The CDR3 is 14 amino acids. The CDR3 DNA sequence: TGTGCCAGCAGTTTTCTAAGCGGGAGAGACGAGCAGTACTTC. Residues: CASSFLSGRDEQYF.

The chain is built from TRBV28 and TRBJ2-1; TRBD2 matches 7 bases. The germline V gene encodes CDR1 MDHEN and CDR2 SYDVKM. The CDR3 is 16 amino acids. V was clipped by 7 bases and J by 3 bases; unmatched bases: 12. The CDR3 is CASNFGGLVNYNEQFF. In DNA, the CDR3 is TGTGCCAGCAATTTCGGAGGACTAGTAAACTACAATGAGCAGTTCTTC.

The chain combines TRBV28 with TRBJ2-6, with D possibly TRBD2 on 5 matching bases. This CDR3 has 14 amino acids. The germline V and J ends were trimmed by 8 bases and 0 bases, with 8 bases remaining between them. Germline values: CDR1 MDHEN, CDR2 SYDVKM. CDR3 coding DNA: TGTGCCAGCTGGGAGAGCTCTGGGGCCAACGTCCTGACTTTC. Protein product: CASWESSGANVLTF.

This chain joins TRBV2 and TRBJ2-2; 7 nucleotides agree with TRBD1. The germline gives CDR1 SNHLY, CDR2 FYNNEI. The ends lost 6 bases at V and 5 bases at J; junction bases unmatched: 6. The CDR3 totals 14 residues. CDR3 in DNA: TGTGCCAGCAGAGACAGGGTAATGACCGGGGAGCTGTTTTTT. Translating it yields CASRDRVMTGELFF.

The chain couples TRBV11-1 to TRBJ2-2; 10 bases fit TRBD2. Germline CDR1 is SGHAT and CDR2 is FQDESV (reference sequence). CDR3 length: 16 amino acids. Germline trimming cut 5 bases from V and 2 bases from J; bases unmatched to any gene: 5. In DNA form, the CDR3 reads TGTGCCAGCAGCGCTAGCGGGGGCTTAAACACCGGGGAGCTGTTTTTT. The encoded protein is CASSASGGLNTGELFF. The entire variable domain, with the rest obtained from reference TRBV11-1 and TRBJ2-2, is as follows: EAEVAQSPRYKITEKSQAVAFWCDPISGHATLYWYRQILGQGPELLVQFQDESVVDDSQLPKDRFSAERLKGVDSTLKIQPAELGDSAMYLCASSASGGLNTGELFFGEGSRLTVL.

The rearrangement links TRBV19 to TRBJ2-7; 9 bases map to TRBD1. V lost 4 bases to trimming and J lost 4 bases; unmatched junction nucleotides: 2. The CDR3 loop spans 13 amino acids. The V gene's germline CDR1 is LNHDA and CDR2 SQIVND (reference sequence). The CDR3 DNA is TGTGCCAGTAGTAAGGGACAGGGTTACGAGCAGTACTTC. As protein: CASSKGQGYEQYF.

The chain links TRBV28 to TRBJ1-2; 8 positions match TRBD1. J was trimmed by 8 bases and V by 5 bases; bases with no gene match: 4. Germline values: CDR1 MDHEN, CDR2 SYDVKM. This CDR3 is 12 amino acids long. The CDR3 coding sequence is TGTGCCAGCAGTCTACAGGGGGGCGGCTACACCTTC. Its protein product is CASSLQGGGYTF.

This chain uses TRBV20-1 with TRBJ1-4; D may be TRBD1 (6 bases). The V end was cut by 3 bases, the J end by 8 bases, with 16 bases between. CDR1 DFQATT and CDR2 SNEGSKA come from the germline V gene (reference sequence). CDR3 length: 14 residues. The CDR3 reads CSASGRDTREKLFF. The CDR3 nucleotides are TGCAGTGCTAGTGGAAGGGACACGAGAGAAAAACTGTTTTTT.

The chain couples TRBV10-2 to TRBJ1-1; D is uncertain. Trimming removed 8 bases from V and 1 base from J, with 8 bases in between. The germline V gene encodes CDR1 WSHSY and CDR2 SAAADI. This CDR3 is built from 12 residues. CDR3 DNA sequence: TGCGCCAGCGGTGGGAGGAACACTGAAGCTTTCTTT. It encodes CASGGRNTEAFF.

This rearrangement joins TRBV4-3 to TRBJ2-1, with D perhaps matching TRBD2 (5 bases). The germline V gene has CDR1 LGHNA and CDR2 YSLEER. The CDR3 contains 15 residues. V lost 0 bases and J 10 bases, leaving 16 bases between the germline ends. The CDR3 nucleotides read TGCGCCAGCAGCCAAGAAACGGGAATTGGTACGGAGCAGTTCTTC. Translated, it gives CASSQETGIGTEQFF.

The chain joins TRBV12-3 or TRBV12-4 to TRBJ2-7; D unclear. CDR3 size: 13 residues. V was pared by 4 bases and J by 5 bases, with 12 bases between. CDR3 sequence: CASSSDFRNEQYF. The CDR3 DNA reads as TGTGCCAGCAGTTCAGATTTCAGGAACGAGCAGTACTTC.

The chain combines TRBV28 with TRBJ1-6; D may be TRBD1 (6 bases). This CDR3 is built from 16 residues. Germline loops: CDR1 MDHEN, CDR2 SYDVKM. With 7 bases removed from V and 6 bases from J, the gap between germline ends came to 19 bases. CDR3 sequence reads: CASILQGLVGNSPLHF. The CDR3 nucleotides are TGTGCCAGCATCCTACAGGGTCTGGTGGGTAATTCACCCCTCCACTTT.

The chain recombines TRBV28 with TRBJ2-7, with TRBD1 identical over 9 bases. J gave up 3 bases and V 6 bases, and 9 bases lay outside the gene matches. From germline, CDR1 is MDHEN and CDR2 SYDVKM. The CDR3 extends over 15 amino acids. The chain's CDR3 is CASRVDRGKFYEQYF. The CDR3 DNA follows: TGTGCCAGCAGGGTGGACAGGGGTAAGTTCTACGAGCAGTACTTC.